The next 16 T cell receptor beta chains were all read from a single sample in a study of blood T cell repertoires in COVID-19. TCRdb keeps only in-frame clones here, not all; method: immunoSEQ multiplex PCR. The sample shows approximately 240,000 clones, around 85% of them seen only once. Sequencing input: peripheral blood. The receptors here all came from a woman in her twenties or thirties who had recovered from COVID-19.

The chain carries TRBV7-3 and TRBJ2-1, with 8 bases identical to TRBD2. Germline lookup yields CDR1 SGHTA and CDR2 FQGTGA. The length of the CDR3 is 15 residues. Germline trimming cut 6 bases from V and 3 bases from J; bases unmatched to any gene: 7. The CDR3 coding sequence is TGTGCCAGCAGTCGGGGGGGCACTCACTACAATGAGCAGTTCTTC. Amino acids: CASSRGGTHYNEQFF.

The chain joins TRBV11-1 to TRBJ2-1, with 7 bases identical to TRBD2. The CDR3 consists of 16 residues. Germline values: CDR1 SGHAT, CDR2 FQDESV (reference sequence). Trimming removed 0 bases from V and 4 bases from J; junction bases left unmatched: 6. This CDR3 reads CASSLAGGFTYNEQFF. The DNA of the CDR3 is TGTGCCAGCAGCTTAGCGGGGGGGTTCACGTACAATGAGCAGTTCTTC.

V usage is TRBV30 and J usage is TRBJ1-2; the D gene is possibly TRBD1 (6 bases). Trimming shortened V by 3 bases and J by 8 bases, and 13 bases separated the two germline ends. This CDR3 region has 12 residues. Germline V lookup: CDR1 GTSNPN, CDR2 SVGIG (reference sequence). The CDR3 protein is CAWSTRQAGYTF. The DNA of the CDR3 is TGTGCCTGGAGCACCAGACAGGCGGGCTACACCTTC.

J is TRBJ1-6 and V is TRBV6-5, with D maybe TRBD1 (5 bases). Germline V gives CDR1 MNHEY, CDR2 SVGAGI. V was cut by 8 bases and J by 7 bases, with 9 bases left in between. The CDR3 has 12 amino acids. The CDR3 is CASAQGNSPLHF. CDR3 nucleotides: TGTGCCAGCGCCCAGGGCAATTCACCCCTCCACTTT.

A remark on this clone: Other DNA sequences in the same sample also yield this CDR3. CDR3 amino acids: CASSLTGNTEAFF. The CDR3 region has the DNA TGCGCCAGCAGCTTAACAGGGAACACTGAAGCTTTCTTT. The V gene is TRBV4-1, the J gene TRBJ1-1; D possibly corresponds to TRBD1 (5 bases). The germline V gene encodes CDR1 MGHRA and CDR2 YSYEKL. This CDR3 is built from 13 residues. Trimming removed 5 bases at V and 1 base at J, with 8 bases between.

V usage is TRBV5-1 and J usage is TRBJ2-7; 8 nucleotides match TRBD1. The length of the CDR3 is 16 residues. V dropped 3 bases and J dropped 1; count of bases not matched to a gene: 9. Looked up from germline, CDR1 is SGHRS and CDR2 is YFSETQ. CDR3 sequence reads: CASSYSSGGSSYEQYF. Here the CDR3 DNA reads TGCGCCAGCAGCTACTCATCAGGGGGCTCGTCCTACGAGCAGTACTTC.

This clone was observed once. The chain is built from TRBV6-5 and TRBJ2-1; D remains unclear. The CDR3 loop spans 12 amino acids. Trimming removed 8 bases at V and 6 bases at J, with 11 bases between. CDR1 and CDR2 (germline): MNHEY, SVGAGI. Here the CDR3 DNA reads TGTGCCAGCTTCGAGAAGCGCAATGAGCAGTTCTTC. It is translated as CASFEKRNEQFF.

This rearrangement joins TRBV7-2 to TRBJ2-5; D may be TRBD2 (6 bases). Germline CDR1 SGHTA, CDR2 FQGNSA. The length of the CDR3 is 14 residues. With 2 bases removed from V and 3 bases from J, the gap between germline ends came to 10 bases. The CDR3 region has the DNA TGTGCCAGCAGCTTAAACTCGGGGGAAGAGACCCAGTACTTC. Its protein is CASSLNSGEETQYF.

The V gene is TRBV7-3, the J gene TRBJ1-6; D gene ambiguous. The CDR3 is 14 amino acids. The V and J ends lost 2 bases and 7 bases respectively, with 9 bases between them. The germline gives CDR1 SGHTA, CDR2 FQGTGA. The CDR3 spells CASSLLGTNSPLHF. CDR3 DNA: TGTGCCAGCAGCTTACTCGGTACCAATTCACCCCTCCACTTT.

The chain uses TRBV7-3 and TRBJ2-1; D might be TRBD2 (5 bases). Trimming left V 3 bases short and J 2 bases short, with 11 bases between. The CDR3 contains 15 residues. Per germline, CDR1 SGHTA and CDR2 FQGTGA. The CDR3, as DNA: TGTGCCAGCAGCTTCGGACTGGTTGCCTACAATGAGCAGTTCTTC. Residues: CASSFGLVAYNEQFF.

V usage is TRBV20-1 and J usage is TRBJ2-5; no reliable D call. Germline V CDR1 and CDR2: DFQATT, SNEGSKA (reference sequence). CDR3 length equals 13 residues. V was pared by 4 bases and J by 5 bases, with 14 bases between. The DNA of the CDR3 is TGCAGTGCTACTGACCTACCCGGGGAGACCCAGTACTTC. This translates into CSATDLPGETQYF.

This clone was picked up a small number of times. The rearrangement joins TRBV9 to TRBJ2-2; D remains ambiguous. The germline CDR1 and CDR2 sequences are SGDLS and YYNGEE. Trimming removed 0 bases at V and 9 bases at J, with 15 bases between. The CDR3 length is 15 residues. CDR3 DNA: TGTGCCAGCAGCGTAGGGTGGTCCTCCGAGTGGGAGCTGTTTTTT. Translating it yields CASSVGWSSEWELFF. Full variable domain (rest looked up from reference TRBV9 and TRBJ2-2): DSGVTQTPKHLITATGQRVTLRCSPRSGDLSVYWYQQSLDQGLQFLIQYYNGEERAKGNILERFSAQQFPDLHSELNLSSLELGDSALYFCASSVGWSSEWELFFGEGSRLTVL.

This chain joins TRBV27 and TRBJ2-1, with TRBD2 matching 12 bases. With 2 bases clipped from V and 6 bases from J, the junction kept 8 bases outside the gene matches. The length of the CDR3 is 17 residues. Germline V lookup: CDR1 MNHEY, CDR2 SMNVEV (reference sequence). The CDR3 DNA reads TGTGCCAGCAGTTTAGCTAGCGGGGGGGTTACTGGCAATGAGCAGTTCTTC. Translating it yields CASSLASGGVTGNEQFF.

J is TRBJ2-5 and V is TRBV19; TRBD2 aligns across 9 bases. V shed 3 bases and J 3 bases; nucleotides not matched to a gene: 5. CDR1 is LNHDA and CDR2 is SQIVND in the germline V gene (reference sequence). CDR3 length: 15 residues. The CDR3 bases are TGTGCCAGTAGTATCTGGGCTAGCGGGGAAGAGACCCAGTACTTC. Its protein product is CASSIWASGEETQYF.

The chain employs TRBV27 and TRBJ2-7; 11 bases fit TRBD1. From germline, CDR1 is MNHEY and CDR2 SMNVEV (reference sequence). V lost 4 bases and J lost 5; bases outside the gene matches: 4. The CDR3 has 14 amino acids. The CDR3 loop is CASSSRDRGNEQYF. The CDR3 coding sequence is TGTGCCAGCAGTTCCCGGGACAGGGGGAACGAGCAGTACTTC.

The chain couples TRBV5-7 to TRBJ2-7, with 7 bases aligning to TRBD1. TRBV5-7 is known as an ORF, though its function is uncertain. The length of the CDR3 is 14 residues. The ends lost 1 base at V and 0 bases at J; junction bases unmatched: 1. The CDR3 DNA follows: TGTGCCAGCAGCTTGCGGGACAGCTCCTACGAGCAGTACTTC. It translates to CASSLRDSSYEQYF.